These T cell receptor beta chains were read from a single sample in a study of T cell responses to AZD1222 COVID-19 vaccine. Assay: immunoSEQ multiplex PCR; the TCRdb copy retains only in-frame clones and omits some. The table shows about 84,000 clones, with approximately 90% occurring only once. The input for sequencing was peripheral blood, taken on day 0 of AZD1222 vaccination. Receptor source: an adult in good health. CDR3s include the opening cysteine and the closing phenylalanine or tryptophan. D genes are given only for firm matches. Expanded clones get a size class; other rows say once, few or many, or leave the size out.

size | J | length | V | D | CDR3 | DNA
once | TRBJ1-6 | 15 | TRBV29-1 | TRBD1 | CSVQMDRGYNSPLHF | TGCAGCGTTCAAATGGACAGGGGGTATAATTCACCCCTCCACTTT
NA | TRBJ2-1 | 15 | TRBV5-5 | TRBD1 | CASSTGTGSYNEQFF | TGTGCCAGCAGTACCGGGACAGGCTCCTACAATGAGCAGTTCTTC
NA | TRBJ2-3 | 15 | TRBV10-1 | NA | CASSETGTFTDTQYF | TGCGCCAGCAGTGAGACCGGGACTTTTACAGATACGCAGTATTTT
NA | TRBJ1-3 | 14 | TRBV28 | NA | CASSFTGSGNTIYF | TGTGCCAGCAGCTTTACCGGCTCTGGAAACACCATATATTTT
NA | TRBJ2-7 | 11 | TRBV19 | NA | CASSDRTEQYF | TGTGCCAGTAGTGACAGGACGGAACAGTACTTC
NA | TRBJ2-1 | 15 | TRBV5-1 | TRBD1 | CASSEGTGVSNEQFF | TGCGCCAGCAGCGAGGGGACAGGGGTGTCGAATGAGCAGTTCTTC
NA | TRBJ2-7 | 14 | TRBV28 | TRBD2 | CASSRLAGTYEQYF | TGTGCCAGCAGTCGACTAGCGGGGACCTACGAGCAGTACTTC
once | TRBJ2-1 | 12 | TRBV7-9 | NA | CASSPRAGEQFF | TGTGCCAGCAGCCCAAGGGCGGGAGAGCAGTTCTTC
once | TRBJ1-1 | 11 | TRBV29-1 | NA | CSLRVGTEAFF | TGCAGTCTAAGGGTTGGCACTGAAGCTTTCTTT
once | TRBJ1-5 | 13 | TRBV6-6 | NA | CASRTSANQPQHF | TGTGCCAGCAGGACCTCAGCCAATCAGCCCCAGCATTTT
NA | TRBJ1-1 | 14 | TRBV5-1 | NA | CASSTGQRNTEAFF | TGCGCCAGCAGCACCGGACAGAGGAACACTGAAGCTTTCTTT
NA | TRBJ2-5 | 16 | TRBV27 | TRBD2 | CASSLGAGGPRETQYF | TGTGCCAGCAGTTTAGGAGCGGGAGGGCCGAGGGAGACCCAGTACTTC
NA | TRBJ2-5 | 14 | TRBV7-9 | TRBD2 | CASSLLADQETQYF | TGTGCCAGCAGTTTGCTAGCGGACCAAGAGACCCAGTACTTC
NA | TRBJ2-7 | 15 | TRBV6-2/TRBV6-3 | TRBD2 | CASSYSGTSSYEQYF | TGTGCCAGCAGTTACTCCGGGACTAGCTCCTACGAGCAGTACTTC
once | TRBJ1-4 | 14 | TRBV7-2 | NA | CASSLSSGSEKLFF | TGTGCCAGCAGCTTAAGCTCGGGCTCTGAAAAACTGTTTTTT
NA | TRBJ1-4 | 15 | TRBV6-5 | NA | CASSYSGATNEKLFF | TGTGCCAGCAGTTACTCGGGAGCAACTAATGAAAAACTGTTTTTT
NA | TRBJ1-3 | 13 | TRBV29-1 | NA | CSVEDVSGNTIYF | TGCAGCGTTGAGGACGTCTCTGGAAACACCATATATTTT
NA | TRBJ2-3 | 16 | TRBV11-2 | NA | CASSLGLSGSTDTQYF | TGTGCCAGCAGCTTGGGGCTGAGCGGGAGCACAGATACGCAGTATTTT